The clone carrying this T cell receptor (beta chain) was detected a few times. Antigen unknown. Treatment denoted: roughly 11-day PBMC culture with coronavirus spike peptide pools or control peptides (ViraFEST assay). Culture of approximately 2.1 million PBMCs per well took place with about 9 IU/ml IL-2 and about 10 ug/ml peptide pools. This sample stems from a study of vaccination and CD4 T cells after COVID-19. Study in general: With a range of 35 to 161, the median interval from diagnosis to drawing post-COVID samples was around 93 days. General study results and limits: The appearance of a median roughly 83% of reactive clones in convalescent patients occurred only post-vaccination.

Sequenced with the Oncomine TCR Beta short-read assay was DNA taken from cultured CD4+ T cells. TCRdb reprocessed the PCR reads via MiXCR and lists one record per CDR3 protein. The top ten clones hold approximately 32% of a sample with about 7,800 distinct CDR3 sequences, about 54% of them seen once. The receptor comes from a human donor who had recovered from COVID-19. Material for sequencing was CD4+ T cells from blood, cultured in vitro.

The CDR3 DNA follows: TGTGCCAGCAGCTTTGAGGACAGGGAATATACGCAGTATTTT. This encodes CASSFEDREYTQYF. V and J are TRBV11-3 and TRBJ2-3; 8 positions match TRBD1. The CDR3 has 14 residues. J gave up 7 bases and V 3 bases, and 6 bases lay outside the gene matches. Germline values: CDR1 SGHNT, CDR2 YENEEA. The full variable domain, its missing parts supplied by reference TRBV11-3 and TRBJ2-3, is EAGVVQSPRYKIIEKKQPVAFWCNPISGHNTLYWYLQNLGQGPELLIRYENEEAVDDSQLPKDRFSAERLKGVDSTLKIQPAELGDSAVYLCASSFEDREYTQYFGPGTRLTVL.